This TCR beta chain is drawn from a study of CD8 T cells in Susac syndrome. Study outcomes and limitations: The study's TCR sequencing and HLA analysis drew on a certain number of individuals. That number was acknowledged as relatively small.

CD8+ and CD4+ T cells circulating in blood were sequenced for TCR beta. Purification of the CD8+ and CD4+ T cells relied on negative isolation, and TEMRA cells underwent FACS enrichment. To note about this clonotype: As yet, its antigen is unknown.

RNA amounts of roughly 0.5 to 1 ug underwent reverse transcription with random hexamers. Amplification of TCR beta CDR3 used immunoSEQ multiplex PCR across 54 Vbeta and 13 Jbeta. MiXCR, run by TCRdb on the immunoSEQ multiplex PCR reads, gives a single entry per CDR3 protein. Of about 130,000 distinct CDR3 sequences in the sample, around 94% were seen once. Material: CD4+ T cells from PBMCs. This receptor was taken from a human donor in good health.

This chain's CDR3 is CSVEKARGPPGPYTF. The CDR3 DNA follows: TGCAGCGTTGAGAAGGCCAGGGGGCCGCCGGGGCCCTACACCTTC. V is TRBV29-1 and J is TRBJ1-2; 8 bases align to TRBD1. This CDR3 has 15 residues. Germline-derived CDR1 and CDR2 are SQVTM and ANQGSEA. V shed 3 bases and J 10 bases; nucleotides not matched to a gene: 16.